This T cell receptor beta chain was identified during a study of cytomegalovirus exposure and HLA in healthy donors. On the study more broadly: A subsequent analysis reported that the 120 or so validation repertoires were produced on the same platform that had also been used for the roughly 710 first-cohort repertoires.

Some clones are missing from TCRdb's copy, which holds only in-frame ones; the method was immunoSEQ multiplex PCR. This table holds some 290,000 clones, roughly 87% found once. Trimming removed 5 bases at V and 3 bases at J, with 14 bases between. The CDR3 runs 14 residues. Germline CDR1 and CDR2: MNHEY and SVGAGI. From the roughly 120-subject validation cohort, which was separate from the roughly 680-subject first cohort, the donors were drawn. Concerning this clone: Its target is not known.

Broader study findings: CMV antigen specificity of three CMV-associated chains was confirmed in vitro. Associated with cytomegalovirus, according to the listing, were 150 to 200 TCR beta chains.

The sequence came from a young man in good health and CMV-seronegative. The chain employs TRBV6-5 and TRBJ2-7; no clear D gene. Material for sequencing was PBMCs. The CDR3 is CASSGPPGRYEQYF. CDR3 coding DNA: TGTGCCAGCAGTGGCCCCCCAGGCCGCTACGAGCAGTACTTC.